The 20 T cell receptor beta chains below come from one sample, sequenced in a study of neurological immune-mediated disorders. MiXCR, applied by TCRdb to the 5' RACE reads, yields one record per CDR3 protein. Among fewer than 20,000 distinct CDR3 sequences listed, around 3.4% were seen once. Sequencing was carried out using CD8+ T cells from blood. The receptors derive from a woman aged 40 to 55 in good health.

The rearrangement uses TRBV5-1 and TRBJ1-1; D not certain. Deletions cut 2 bases from V and 8 bases from J, with 10 bases between. This CDR3 region has 12 residues. Germline lookup yields CDR1 SGHRS and CDR2 YFSETQ. The CDR3 protein is CASSFGRTEAFF. CDR3 DNA: TGCGCCAGCAGCTTTGGTCGTACCGAAGCTTTCTTT.

The chain combines TRBV23-1 with TRBJ1-5; D is unresolved. TRBV23-1 is identified as an open reading frame with a role that is uncertain. This CDR3 is 14 amino acids long. V was clipped by 0 bases and J by 7 bases, with 10 bases between them. The CDR3 sequence: CASSQSEGWQPQHF. In nucleotides, the CDR3 is TGCGCCAGCAGTCAATCGGAAGGGTGGCAGCCCCAGCATTTT.

This clonotype was recorded many times. The rearrangement joins TRBV28 to TRBJ2-1; D remains unclear. Germline CDR1 MDHEN, CDR2 SYDVKM. V lost 6 bases to trimming and J lost 2 bases, with 14 bases between them. There are 15 residues in the CDR3. The CDR3 DNA reads TGTGCCAGCAGCAACTTCGCAACTACCTACAATGAGCAGTTCTTC. It encodes CASSNFATTYNEQFF.

This clonotype was counted many times. This chain's CDR3 is CASSSLDKGLAGELFF. In DNA form, the CDR3 reads TGTGCCAGCAGCTCGCTGGATAAGGGGCTCGCCGGGGAGCTGTTTTTT. The V call is TRBV7-2, the J call TRBJ2-2, with a weak D call TRBD1 (5 bases). CDR3 size: 16 residues. The ends were cut back, 4 bases at V and 6 bases at J, with 18 bases in the middle. The germline CDR1 and CDR2 sequences are SGHTA and FQGNSA.

The sample holds many counts of this clonotype. The chain links TRBV4-1 to TRBJ2-1; TRBD1 agrees at 8 bases. The CDR3 contains 15 residues. Germline loops: CDR1 MGHRA, CDR2 YSYEKL. V lost 3 bases, J lost 5 bases, and 6 bases stayed unmatched. The CDR3 coding sequence is TGCGCCAGCAGCCAGAGGGGACAGGCGAACAATGAGCAGTTCTTC. It yields the protein CASSQRGQANNEQFF.

This clonotype was observed many times. The chain couples TRBV19 to TRBJ1-5; 7 nucleotides match TRBD1. V shed 5 bases and J 2 bases; nucleotides not matched to a gene: 3. The V gene's germline CDR1 is LNHDA and CDR2 SQIVND (reference sequence). There are 14 residues in the CDR3. This chain's CDR3 is CASSYRGGNQPQHF. The CDR3 DNA is TGTGCCAGTAGTTACAGGGGCGGCAATCAGCCCCAGCATTTT.

This clonotype was recorded many times. V and J are TRBV24-1 and TRBJ2-2, with 10 bases identical to TRBD2. This CDR3 comprises 16 residues. The germline V gene encodes CDR1 KGHDR and CDR2 SFDVKD. J lost 5 bases, V lost 4 bases, and 6 bases had no gene match. The CDR3 region is CATSDPLAGETGELFF. CDR3 DNA: TGTGCCACCAGTGACCCCCTAGCGGGAGAGACCGGGGAGCTGTTTTTT.

This clonotype was seen ten or more times. The V call is TRBV25-1, the J call TRBJ1-2, with D uncertain. V was cut by 3 bases and J by 6 bases, with 8 bases left in between. This CDR3 has 12 residues. Germline lookup yields CDR1 MGHDK and CDR2 SYGVNS. In DNA form, the CDR3 reads TGTGCCAGCAGTGAGTTTGTGGATGGCTACACCTTC. Protein sequence: CASSEFVDGYTF.

At least ten counts were recorded for this clonotype. V usage is TRBV4-2 and J usage is TRBJ2-7, with D possibly being TRBD1 or TRBD2 (5 bases each). The CDR3 runs 15 residues. The germline V gene encodes CDR1 LGHNA and CDR2 YNFKEQ. V was clipped by 1 base and J by 3 bases, with 13 bases between them. The CDR3 DNA follows: TGTGCCAGCAGCCAAGTCCGGGACGCCTACTACGAGCAGTACTTC. It translates to CASSQVRDAYYEQYF.

In its sample, this clonotype was seen many times. V usage is TRBV11-2 and J usage is TRBJ2-1; 8 bases align to TRBD2. The V segment lost 4 bases and the J segment 12 bases; nucleotides outside the gene matches: 2. Germline V gives CDR1 SGHAT, CDR2 FQNNGV. The CDR3 sequence is 11 residues long. Written as DNA, the CDR3 is TGTGCCAGCAGCTGGGGACTAGGGCAGTTCTTC. It translates to CASSWGLGQFF.

This clonotype was seen at least ten times. The gene calls are TRBV27 and TRBJ2-1; D call uncertain. V gave up 1 base and J gave up 1 base, with 2 bases separating them. Germline V gene data show CDR1 as MNHEY and CDR2 as SMNVEV (reference sequence). This CDR3 spans 13 amino acids. CDR3 amino acids: CASSLWSYNEQFF. The CDR3 bases are TGTGCCAGCAGTTTATGGTCCTACAATGAGCAGTTCTTC.

This clonotype has ten or more counts. V is TRBV6-4 and J is TRBJ1-5; D might be TRBD1 (5 bases). Germline V CDR1 and CDR2: MRHNA, SNTAGT. V gave up 2 bases and J gave up 6 bases, with 11 bases separating them. This CDR3 region has 14 residues. The CDR3 here is CASSDGGDSQPQHF. As DNA, the CDR3 is TGTGCCAGCAGTGACGGAGGGGATAGTCAGCCCCAGCATTTT.

This clonotype was detected ten times or more. The CDR3 sequence is CASSYGTVNTEAFF. The DNA for the CDR3 is TGTGCCAGCAGTTACGGGACGGTGAACACTGAAGCTTTCTTT. The chain is built from TRBV6-5 and TRBJ1-1; tentative D call: TRBD1 (5 bases). Germline assignment: CDR1 MNHEY and CDR2 SVGAGI. The CDR3 runs 14 residues. V was shortened by 2 bases and J by 0 bases, with 7 bases between the two germline ends.

Ten or more counts support this clonotype. The V call is TRBV6-4, the J call TRBJ2-1; D not resolved. Per the germline V gene, CDR1 is MRHNA and CDR2 is SNTAGT. The germline V and J ends were trimmed by 0 bases and 8 bases, with 8 bases remaining between them. This CDR3 has 13 residues. The CDR3 sequence: CASSDSPTDEQFF. The CDR3, as DNA: TGTGCCAGCAGTGACTCTCCTACGGATGAGCAGTTCTTC.

This clonotype was counted at least ten times. J is TRBJ2-5 and V is TRBV12-3 or TRBV12-4; D tentatively fits TRBD1 or TRBD2 (5 bases each). CDR3 length: 14 amino acids. V was clipped by 1 base and J by 3 bases, with 9 bases between them. Here the CDR3 DNA reads TGTGCCAGCAGTTTAGGGGGACGGAAAGAGACCCAGTACTTC. It specifies CASSLGGRKETQYF.

This clonotype was picked up many times. This chain links TRBV9 with TRBJ1-4; TRBD1 agrees at 7 bases. CDR1 SGDLS and CDR2 YYNGEE come from the germline V gene. J lost 7 bases, V lost 4 bases, and 7 bases had no gene match. The CDR3 is made up of 14 amino acids. The CDR3 region is CASSTGQVAEKLFF. For the CDR3, the DNA is TGTGCCAGCAGCACCGGACAGGTGGCTGAAAAACTGTTTTTT.

This clonotype showed up many times. V and J are TRBV12-3 or TRBV12-4 and TRBJ2-6; 7 nucleotides agree with TRBD1. The CDR3 spans 18 residues. After removal of 5 bases from V and 0 bases from J, the junction contained 10 bases not matched to a gene. The CDR3 spells CASSPRQGHHSGANVLTF. For the CDR3, the DNA is TGTGCCAGCAGTCCAAGACAGGGTCATCACTCTGGGGCCAACGTCCTGACTTTC.

This clonotype appeared many times. This chain uses TRBV29-1 with TRBJ2-3, with D perhaps TRBD2 (6 bases). This CDR3 spans 10 amino acids. V lost 6 bases and J lost 6, with 7 bases in between. CDR1 is SQVTM and CDR2 is ANQGSEA in the germline V gene. The CDR3 reads CSVAGDTQYF. For the CDR3, the DNA is TGCAGCGTCGCGGGGGATACGCAGTATTTT.

This clonotype occurred many times. The rearrangement joins TRBV11-2 to TRBJ2-1, with a tentative D call TRBD1 (5 bases). Germline V gene sequence: CDR1 SGHAT, CDR2 FQNNGV. The germline V and J ends were trimmed by 0 bases and 2 bases, with 8 bases remaining between them. CDR3 length equals 15 residues. The DNA of the CDR3 is TGTGCCAGCAGCTTAGACAGGGCGCCCTACAATGAGCAGTTCTTC. It is translated as CASSLDRAPYNEQFF.

Ten or more counts support this clonotype. The chain employs TRBV4-1 and TRBJ2-7, with 7 bases matching TRBD1. V lost 4 bases, J lost 1 base, and 7 bases stayed unmatched. Looked up from germline, CDR1 is MGHRA and CDR2 is YSYEKL. There are 15 residues in the CDR3. In DNA form, the CDR3 reads TGCGCCAGCAGCCCGGCTGGCAGGGGGTCCTACGAGCAGTACTTC. This gives the protein CASSPAGRGSYEQYF.